This T cell receptor (beta chain) originates from a study of blood T cell repertoires in COVID-19. Turning to the study itself: Sites across the United States, Italy and Spain contributed samples from acute and convalescent COVID-19.

The V segment lost 5 bases and the J segment 4 bases; nucleotides outside the gene matches: 4. The CDR3 runs 13 residues. CDR1 MNHEY and CDR2 SMNVEV come from the germline V gene (reference sequence). Authors' processing steps: Nucleated cell counts were estimated from reference gene primer amplification. Produced via immunoSEQ multiplex PCR; TCRdb's table is partial and in-frame only. The V and J calls and clone size come from that table; D and trimming were worked out from the DNA. This table holds around 250,000 clones, around 83% found once. This TCR derives from a man aged 35 to 55 with active or convalescent COVID-19. The rearrangement joins TRBV27 to TRBJ1-1; 7 nucleotides align to TRBD1. The sequenced material came from peripheral blood. Here the CDR3 reads CASSAGTATEAFF. In DNA, the CDR3 is TGTGCCAGCAGTGCCGGGACAGCCACTGAAGCTTTCTTT.